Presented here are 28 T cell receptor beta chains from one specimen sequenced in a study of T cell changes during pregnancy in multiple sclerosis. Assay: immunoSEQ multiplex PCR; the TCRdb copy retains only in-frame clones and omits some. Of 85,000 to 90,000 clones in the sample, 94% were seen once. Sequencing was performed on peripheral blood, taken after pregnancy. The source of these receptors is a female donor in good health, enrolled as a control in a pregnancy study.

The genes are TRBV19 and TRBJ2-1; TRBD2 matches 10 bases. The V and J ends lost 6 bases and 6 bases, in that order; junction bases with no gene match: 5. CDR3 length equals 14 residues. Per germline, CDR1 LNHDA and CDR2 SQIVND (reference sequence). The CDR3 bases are TGTGCCAGTAGGGTTAGCGGGGGGACCAATGAGCAGTTCTTC. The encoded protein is CASRVSGGTNEQFF.

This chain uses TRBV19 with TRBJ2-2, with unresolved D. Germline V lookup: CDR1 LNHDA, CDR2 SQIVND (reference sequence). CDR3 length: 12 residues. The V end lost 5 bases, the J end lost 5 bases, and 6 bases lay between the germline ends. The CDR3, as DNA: TGTGCCAGTAGTGGGCAGACCGGGGAGCTGTTTTTT. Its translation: CASSGQTGELFF. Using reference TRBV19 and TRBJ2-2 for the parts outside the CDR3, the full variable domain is DGGITQSPKYLFRKEGQNVTLSCEQNLNHDAMYWYRQDPGQGLRLIYYSQIVNDFQKGDIAEGYSVSREKKESFPLTVTSAQKNPTAFYLCASSGQTGELFFGEGSRLTVL.

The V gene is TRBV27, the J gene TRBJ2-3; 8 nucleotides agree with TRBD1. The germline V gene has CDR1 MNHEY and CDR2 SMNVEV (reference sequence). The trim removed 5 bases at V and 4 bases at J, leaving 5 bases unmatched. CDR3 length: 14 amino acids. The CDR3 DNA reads TGTGCCAGCAGTCTAGGACAGGGAGCAGATACGCAGTATTTT. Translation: CASSLGQGADTQYF.

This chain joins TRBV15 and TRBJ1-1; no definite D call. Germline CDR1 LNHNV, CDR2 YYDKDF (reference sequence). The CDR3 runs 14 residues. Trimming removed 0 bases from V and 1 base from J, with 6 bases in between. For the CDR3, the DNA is TGTGCCACCAGCAGAGAGACACCGAACACTGAAGCTTTCTTT. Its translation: CATSRETPNTEAFF.

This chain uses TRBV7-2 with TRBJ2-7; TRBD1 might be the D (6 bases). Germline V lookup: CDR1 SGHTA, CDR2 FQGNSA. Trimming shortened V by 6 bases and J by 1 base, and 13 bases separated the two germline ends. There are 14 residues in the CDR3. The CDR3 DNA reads TGTGCCAGCAGTCCGACAGGTTCATCCTACGAGCAGTACTTC. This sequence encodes CASSPTGSSYEQYF.

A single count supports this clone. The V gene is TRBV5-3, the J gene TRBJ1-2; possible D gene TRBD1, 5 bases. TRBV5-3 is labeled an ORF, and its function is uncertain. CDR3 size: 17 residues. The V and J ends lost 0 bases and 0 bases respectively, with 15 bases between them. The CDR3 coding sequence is TGTGCCAGAAGCTTGGAAGGGCAGGGCTCTGCTAACTATGGCTACACCTTC. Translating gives CARSLEGQGSANYGYTF.

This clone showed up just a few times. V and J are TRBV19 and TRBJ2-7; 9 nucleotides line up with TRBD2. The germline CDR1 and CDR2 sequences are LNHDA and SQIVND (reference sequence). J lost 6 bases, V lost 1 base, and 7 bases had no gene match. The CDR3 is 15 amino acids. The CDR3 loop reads CASSIAASGKAEQYF. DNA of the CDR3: TGTGCCAGTAGTATAGCCGCTAGCGGGAAGGCCGAGCAGTACTTC.

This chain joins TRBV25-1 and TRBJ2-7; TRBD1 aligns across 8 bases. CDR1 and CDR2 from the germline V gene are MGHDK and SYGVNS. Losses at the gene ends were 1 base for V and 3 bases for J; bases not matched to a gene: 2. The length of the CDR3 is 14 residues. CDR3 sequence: CASSESGGVYEQYF. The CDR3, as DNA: TGTGCCAGCAGTGAATCAGGGGGCGTCTACGAGCAGTACTTC.

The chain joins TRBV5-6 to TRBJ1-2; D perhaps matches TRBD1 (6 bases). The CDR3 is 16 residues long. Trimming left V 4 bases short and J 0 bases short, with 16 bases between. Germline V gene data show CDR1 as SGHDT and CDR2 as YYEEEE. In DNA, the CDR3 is TGTGCCAGCAGCCGACGAGGACAGTTTACTAACTATGGCTACACCTTC. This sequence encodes CASSRRGQFTNYGYTF.

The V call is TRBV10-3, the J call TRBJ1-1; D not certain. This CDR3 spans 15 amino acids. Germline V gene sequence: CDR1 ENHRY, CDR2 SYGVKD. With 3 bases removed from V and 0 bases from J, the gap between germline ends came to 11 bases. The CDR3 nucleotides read TGTGCCATCAGTGATTCCGAGGGCTTGAACACTGAAGCTTTCTTT. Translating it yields CAISDSEGLNTEAFF.

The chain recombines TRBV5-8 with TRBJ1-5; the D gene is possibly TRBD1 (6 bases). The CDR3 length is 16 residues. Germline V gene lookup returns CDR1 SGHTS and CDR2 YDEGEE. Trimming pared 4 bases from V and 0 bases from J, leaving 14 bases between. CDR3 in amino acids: CASSRGTAYSNQPQHF. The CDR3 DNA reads TGTGCCAGCAGCAGGGGGACGGCCTATAGCAATCAGCCCCAGCATTTT.

The chain's CDR3 is CASSLGGQGLAGGRSTDTQYF. The CDR3 nucleotides read TGCGCCAGCAGCTTGGGTGGCCAGGGACTAGCGGGAGGGAGAAGCACAGATACGCAGTATTTT. The rearrangement links TRBV5-1 to TRBJ2-3; 16 bases are a match to TRBD2. The germline gives CDR1 SGHRS, CDR2 YFSETQ. CDR3 length equals 21 residues. J gave up 0 bases and V 0 bases, and 10 bases lay outside the gene matches.

CDR3 amino acids: CASNSGRALTDTQYF. CDR3 coding DNA: TGTGCCAGCAATAGCGGGAGGGCCCTCACAGATACGCAGTATTTT. The chain joins TRBV2 to TRBJ2-3, with 11 bases lining up with TRBD2. CDR3 length: 15 amino acids. V shed 7 bases, J shed 2 bases, and the junction held 5 bases outside the gene matches. The V gene's germline CDR1 is SNHLY and CDR2 FYNNEI.

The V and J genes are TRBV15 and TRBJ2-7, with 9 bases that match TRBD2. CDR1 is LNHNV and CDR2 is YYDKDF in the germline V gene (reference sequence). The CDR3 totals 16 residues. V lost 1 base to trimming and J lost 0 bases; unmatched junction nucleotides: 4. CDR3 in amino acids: CATSRGAGGSSYEQYF. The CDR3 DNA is TGTGCCACCAGCAGAGGTGCGGGAGGGTCCTCCTACGAGCAGTACTTC.

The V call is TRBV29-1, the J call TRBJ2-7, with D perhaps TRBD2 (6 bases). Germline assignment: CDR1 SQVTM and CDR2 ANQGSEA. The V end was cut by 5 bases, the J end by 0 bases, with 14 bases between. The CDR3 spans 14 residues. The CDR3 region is CSVLRDGSSYEQYF. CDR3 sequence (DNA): TGCAGCGTTCTCCGGGACGGGAGCTCCTACGAGCAGTACTTC.

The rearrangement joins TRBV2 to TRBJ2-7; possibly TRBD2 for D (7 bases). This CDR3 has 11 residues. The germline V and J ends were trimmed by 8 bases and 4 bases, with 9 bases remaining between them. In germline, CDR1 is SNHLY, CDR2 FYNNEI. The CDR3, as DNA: TGTGCCAGCGGGAGGGGGTACGAGCAGTACTTC. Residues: CASGRGYEQYF.

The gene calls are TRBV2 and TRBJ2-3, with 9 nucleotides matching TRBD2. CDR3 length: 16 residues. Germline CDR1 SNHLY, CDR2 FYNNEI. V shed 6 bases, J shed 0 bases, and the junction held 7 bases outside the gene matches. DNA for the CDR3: TGTGCCAGCAGGACTAGCGGCAAAACTAGCACAGATACGCAGTATTTT. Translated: CASRTSGKTSTDTQYF.

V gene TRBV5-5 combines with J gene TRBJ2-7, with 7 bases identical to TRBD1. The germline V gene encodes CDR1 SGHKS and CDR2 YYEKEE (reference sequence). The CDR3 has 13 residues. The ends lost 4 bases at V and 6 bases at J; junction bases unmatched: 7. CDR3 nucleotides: TGTGCCAGCAGCCCCCAGGGGGTGTCCGAGCAGTACTTC. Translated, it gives CASSPQGVSEQYF.

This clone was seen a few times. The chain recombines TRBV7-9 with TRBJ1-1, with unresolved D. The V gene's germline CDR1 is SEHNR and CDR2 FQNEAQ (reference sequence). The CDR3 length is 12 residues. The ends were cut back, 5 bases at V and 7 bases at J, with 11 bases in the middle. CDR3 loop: CASSKLGGEAFF. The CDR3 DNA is TGTGCCAGCAGCAAATTGGGAGGTGAAGCTTTCTTT.

CDR3 residues: CASSLRDRGYYEQYF. The CDR3 DNA reads as TGTGCCAGCAGTTTAAGGGACAGGGGTTACTACGAGCAGTACTTC. J is TRBJ2-7 and V is TRBV28, with TRBD1 matching over 10 bases. J lost 3 bases, V lost 2 bases, and 4 bases had no gene match. The CDR3 consists of 15 residues. The V gene's germline CDR1 is MDHEN and CDR2 SYDVKM.

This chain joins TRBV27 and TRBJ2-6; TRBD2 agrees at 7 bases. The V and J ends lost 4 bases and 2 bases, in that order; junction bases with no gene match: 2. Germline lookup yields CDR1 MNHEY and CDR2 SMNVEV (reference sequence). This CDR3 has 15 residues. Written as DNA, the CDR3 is TGTGCCAGCAGTTATGGGAGGGCTGGGGCCAACGTCCTGACTTTC. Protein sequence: CASSYGRAGANVLTF.

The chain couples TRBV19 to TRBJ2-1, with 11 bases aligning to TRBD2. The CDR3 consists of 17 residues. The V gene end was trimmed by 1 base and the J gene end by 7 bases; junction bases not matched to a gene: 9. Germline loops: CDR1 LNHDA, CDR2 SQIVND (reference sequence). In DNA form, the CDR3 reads TGTGCCAGTAGTATAGTGCTGACTAGCGGGATATATAATGAGCAGTTCTTC. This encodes CASSIVLTSGIYNEQFF.

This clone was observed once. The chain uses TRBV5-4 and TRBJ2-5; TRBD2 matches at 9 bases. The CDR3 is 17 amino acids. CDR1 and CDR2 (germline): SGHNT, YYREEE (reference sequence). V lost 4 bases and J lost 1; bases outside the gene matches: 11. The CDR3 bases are TGTGCCAGCAGCCAGTCCGGACTAGCGATCCCCCAAGAGACCCAGTACTTC. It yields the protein CASSQSGLAIPQETQYF.

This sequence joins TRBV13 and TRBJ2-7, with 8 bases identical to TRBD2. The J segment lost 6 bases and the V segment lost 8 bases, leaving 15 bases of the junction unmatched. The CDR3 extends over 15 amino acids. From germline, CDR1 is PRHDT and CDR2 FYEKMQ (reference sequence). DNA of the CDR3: TGTGCCAGCCGGGGGGGGCTAGCGAGAGTGGGCGAGCAGTACTTC. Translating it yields CASRGGLARVGEQYF.

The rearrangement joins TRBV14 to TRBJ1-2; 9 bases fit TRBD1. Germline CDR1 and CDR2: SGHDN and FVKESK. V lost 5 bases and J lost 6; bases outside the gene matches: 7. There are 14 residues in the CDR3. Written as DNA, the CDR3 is TGTGCCAGCAGCTTACAGGGGGCACGGCATGGCTACACCTTC. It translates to CASSLQGARHGYTF.

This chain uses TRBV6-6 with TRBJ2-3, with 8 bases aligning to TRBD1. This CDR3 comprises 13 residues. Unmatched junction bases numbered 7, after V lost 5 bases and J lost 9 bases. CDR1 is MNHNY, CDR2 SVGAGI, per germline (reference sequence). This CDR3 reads CASSRQGTGTQYF. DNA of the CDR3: TGTGCCAGCAGTCGACAGGGGACGGGGACGCAGTATTTT.

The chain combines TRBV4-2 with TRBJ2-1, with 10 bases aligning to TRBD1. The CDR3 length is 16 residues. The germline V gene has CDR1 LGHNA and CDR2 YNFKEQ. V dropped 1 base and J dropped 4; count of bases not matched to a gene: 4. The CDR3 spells CASSQVGQGVYNEQFF. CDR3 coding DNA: TGTGCCAGCAGCCAAGTCGGACAGGGGGTTTACAATGAGCAGTTCTTC.

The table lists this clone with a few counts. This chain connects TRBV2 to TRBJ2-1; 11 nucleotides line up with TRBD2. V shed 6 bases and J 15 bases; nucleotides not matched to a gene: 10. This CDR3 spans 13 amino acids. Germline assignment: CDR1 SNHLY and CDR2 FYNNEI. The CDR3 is CASRDPYSGRAFF. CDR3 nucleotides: TGTGCCAGCAGGGACCCCTATAGCGGGAGGGCGTTCTTC.